These 11 T cell receptor beta chains originate from one sample sequenced in a study of resident and recirculating memory T cells in vitiligo. Profiling relied on immunoSEQ multiplex PCR, and the TCRdb table lists in-frame clones only, not all of them. The data show more than 65,000 clones, approximately 90% seen once. Sequences were obtained from blood. Receptors were obtained from a male donor with vitiligo.

The chain couples TRBV4-3 to TRBJ1-1; D uncertain. V gave up 0 bases and J gave up 8 bases, with 16 bases separating them. The CDR3 sequence is 15 residues long. Germline V gene lookup returns CDR1 LGHNA and CDR2 YSLEER. CDR3 nucleotides: TGCGCCAGCAGCCAAGATCCCTCACGGCAGACAGAAGCTTTCTTT. The encoded protein is CASSQDPSRQTEAFF.

This clone was picked up a small number of times. The genes are TRBV6-5 and TRBJ1-4, with D perhaps matching TRBD1 (6 bases). This CDR3 has 15 residues. V was cut by 6 bases and J by 3 bases, with 14 bases left in between. CDR1 is MNHEY, CDR2 SVGAGI, per germline. The CDR3 reads CASREGGGPNEKLFF. CDR3 DNA sequence: TGTGCCAGCAGAGAGGGAGGGGGACCTAATGAAAAACTGTTTTTT.

This clone was observed a single time. The junction shows a germline mismatch at one end, possibly a read error. This rearrangement joins TRBV18 to TRBJ2-3, with 7 bases aligning to TRBD2. CDR3 length: 14 amino acids. The germline V gene encodes CDR1 KGHSH and CDR2 LQKENI. The CDR3 DNA reads TGTGCCAGCTCACCAGAGACTAGCATAGATACGCAGTATTTT. Translation gives CASSPETSIDTQYF.

This chain connects TRBV6-4 to TRBJ2-1; 11 bases align to TRBD2. V shed 3 bases, J shed 9 bases, and the junction held 7 bases outside the gene matches. CDR3 size: 15 residues. From germline, CDR1 is MRHNA and CDR2 SNTAGT. The CDR3 reads CASSDSGGAHGEQFF. The CDR3 DNA follows: TGTGCCAGCAGTGATAGCGGGGGGGCTCATGGTGAGCAGTTCTTC.

The chain couples TRBV5-4 to TRBJ2-7; 7 bases match TRBD1. Germline CDR1 reads SGHNT; CDR2 reads YYREEE (reference sequence). V gave up 7 bases and J gave up 1 base; unmatched junction bases: 14. The CDR3 runs to 16 residues. CDR3 sequence reads: CASGLTGSPFSYEQYF. The CDR3 DNA sequence: TGTGCCAGCGGATTGACAGGGTCCCCCTTTTCCTACGAGCAGTACTTC.

This clone was seen only a few times. V is TRBV5-1 and J is TRBJ2-7; D not resolved. The germline CDR1 and CDR2 sequences are SGHRS and YFSETQ. The CDR3 totals 13 residues. V lost 0 bases and J 4 bases, leaving 8 bases between the germline ends. The CDR3 sequence: CASSLAYSYEQYF. CDR3 nucleotide sequence: TGCGCCAGCAGCTTGGCCTATTCGTACGAGCAGTACTTC.

The CDR3 DNA is TGTGCCAGCAGTCAGGGTGAAGGGGCCCTAAGGCACTATGGCTACACCTTC. It codes for CASSQGEGALRHYGYTF. The genes are TRBV28 and TRBJ1-2, with TRBD1 as a possible D gene (5 bases). V dropped 5 bases and J dropped 3 bases, with 22 bases sitting between them. Germline CDR1 is MDHEN and CDR2 is SYDVKM. This CDR3 is 17 amino acids long.

The J gene is TRBJ2-2, the V gene TRBV4-1, with 9 bases aligning to TRBD1. This CDR3 spans 18 amino acids. The V segment lost 1 base and the J segment 1 base; nucleotides outside the gene matches: 7. CDR1 MGHRA and CDR2 YSYEKL come from the germline V gene. In DNA form, the CDR3 reads TGCGCCAGCAGCCAAGCCAACGGACAGGGGAAGAACACCGGGGAGCTGTTTTTT. As protein: CASSQANGQGKNTGELFF.

The chain is built from TRBV15 and TRBJ1-5; a weak D match, TRBD1 (5 bases). Trimming took off 0 bases at V and 8 bases at J, with 14 bases between the two ends. Germline lookup yields CDR1 LNHNV and CDR2 YYDKDF (reference sequence). The CDR3 totals 15 residues. CDR3: CATSRDRGGVEPQHF. In nucleotides, the CDR3 is TGTGCCACCAGCAGAGATAGGGGAGGGGTGGAGCCCCAGCATTTT.

V is TRBV7-8 and J is TRBJ2-3, with 8 bases that match TRBD1. With V trimmed by 1 base and J by 5 bases, 8 bases remained unmatched. The germline V gene encodes CDR1 SGHVS and CDR2 FQNEAQ. The CDR3 contains 16 residues. In DNA form, the CDR3 reads TGTGCCAGCAGCTTAGAGCGACAGGGGATGGTAGATACGCAGTATTTT. Translation: CASSLERQGMVDTQYF.

The chain employs TRBV11-1 and TRBJ1-2, with 7 bases fitting TRBD1. V trimming: 5 bases; J trimming: 2 bases; junction bases outside the gene matches: 2. This CDR3 is 13 amino acids long. Germline lookup yields CDR1 SGHAT and CDR2 FQDESV (reference sequence). The CDR3 region has the DNA TGTGCCAGCAGCGGGGACAGCAACTATGGCTACACCTTC. This gives the protein CASSGDSNYGYTF.